This T cell receptor (beta chain) was identified in a study of blood T cell repertoires in COVID-19. Background on the study: The analysed material was cDNA or gDNA that came from T cells, B-cell-depleted T cells, or PBMCs.

Per the original data handling: The assay estimated nucleated cells by amplifying reference gene primers. The data were produced by immunoSEQ multiplex PCR, yet TCRdb's version contains in-frame clones alone and is incomplete. V, J and clone size derive from that table, while D and trimming were established from the DNA sequence. In the table there are 110,000 to 150,000 clones, 76% of which are singletons. This CDR3 has 14 residues. Trimming removed 8 bases from V and 9 bases from J, with 20 bases in between. The germline gives CDR1 SNHLY, CDR2 FYNNEI. This clonotype was sampled from a man aged 55 to 70 with acute or convalescent COVID-19. The sample consisted of peripheral blood. V and J are TRBV2 and TRBJ1-5; no reliable D call. The CDR3 nucleotides read TGTGCCAGCCATCCCGGAGGGATCTTGCGGCCCCAGCATTTT. This sequence encodes CASHPGGILRPQHF. The full variable domain, completed using reference TRBV2 and TRBJ1-5, is EPEVTQTPSHQVTQMGQEVILRCVPISNHLYFYWYRQILGQKVEFLVSFYNNEISEKSEIFDDQFSVERPDGSNFTLKIRSTKLEDSAMYFCASHPGGILRPQHFGDGTRLSIL.